Described below is a single T cell receptor (beta chain) sequence and its context. Its antigen is currently unknown. In germline, CDR1 is SGHDT, CDR2 YYEEEE. V lost 2 bases to trimming and J lost 6 bases; unmatched junction nucleotides: 9. The CDR3 loop spans 16 amino acids. The sample comes from a study of regulatory T cells in long-lasting Graves disease. The study's findings and limits: Accuracy may have been reduced by the small sample size. The persistent group shared around 3,000 public clonotypes, more than the approximately 890 shared by new patients.

Arm-PCR of CDR3 regions and iRepertoire HTBI primers were used to build TCR beta libraries. One entry per CDR3 protein, called by TCRdb with MiXCR from the multiplex PCR reads. This repertoire shows about 200,000 distinct CDR3 sequences, approximately 19% found once; its top ten account for about 10%. Time point described: newly diagnosed GD, antithyroid drugs for less than 3 months. Construction of the TCR library relied on RNA isolated from PBMCs. This same sample was also taken into another study, of T cells in Graves' hyperthyroidism and ophthalmopathy. That paper adds: Uncontrolled infection, other autoimmune disease, pregnancy and lactation each barred patients from inclusion. The majority of expanded thyroid clonotypes above 0.001 also appeared in blood.

The chain links TRBV5-6 to TRBJ2-1; 9 bases match TRBD2. The sample in question was peripheral blood mononuclear cells (PBMCs), obtained at new diagnosis, from a patient treated with antithyroid drugs. This TCR came from a woman aged 25 to 39 with Graves disease. CDR3 loop: CASSFAPGLAGNEQFF. DNA of the CDR3: TGTGCCAGCAGCTTCGCACCGGGACTAGCCGGCAATGAGCAGTTCTTC.